The sequence of this TCR beta chain was determined in a study of T cells in narcolepsy. Study in general: Patients with NT1 or NT2 and healthy control donors were enrolled.

Regarding the study as a whole: Blood of same and different patients, but not healthy controls, reportedly held recurring autoreactive clonotypes. Autoreactive HCRT-specific and TRIB2-specific clonotypes were marked in same-patient CSF-versus-blood CD4+ comparisons.

The method was immunoSEQ multiplex PCR; TCRdb's version includes in-frame clones alone and lacks a portion of them. The sample lists 15,000 to 20,000 clones, over 55% occurring once. CDR3 length: 15 amino acids. Trimming left V 5 bases short and J 6 bases short, with 18 bases between. CDR1 SGDLS and CDR2 YYNGEE come from the germline V gene. Of note for this clone: The antigen remains unidentified.

This TCR was sampled from a human donor with narcolepsy. The chain links TRBV9 to TRBJ2-1; possible D gene TRBD1, 6 bases. The sample comprised CD45RA- memory CD8+ T cells from PBMCs. This CDR3 reads CASSPPGTSSNEQFF. The CDR3 bases are TGTGCCAGCAGTCCTCCCGGGACATCTAGCAATGAGCAGTTCTTC.